The 2 T cell receptor beta chains listed next were all sequenced from one sample in a study of T cell responses to AZD1222 COVID-19 vaccine. TCRdb's copy holds only in-frame clones and misses some; the assay was immunoSEQ multiplex PCR. This sample has 200,000 to 250,000 clones, with roughly 94% found just once. Here the sequenced sample was peripheral blood, taken 28 days after the second dose of the MenACWY control vaccine. All receptors derive from an adult who received the MenACWY meningococcal vaccine as a control.

The rearrangement uses TRBV28 and TRBJ1-4; D is perhaps TRBD1 (6 bases). This CDR3 is built from 14 residues. Germline assignment: CDR1 MDHEN and CDR2 SYDVKM. V was shortened by 3 bases and J by 6 bases, with 11 bases between the two germline ends. CDR3: CASSFGGRDEKLFF. CDR3 nucleotides: TGTGCCAGCAGTTTCGGGGGCAGGGATGAAAAACTGTTTTTT.

This clone was seen only once. The chain is built from TRBV19 and TRBJ2-1; D not resolved. In germline, CDR1 is LNHDA, CDR2 SQIVND (reference sequence). With 6 bases removed from V and 2 bases from J, the gap between germline ends came to 5 bases. The CDR3 sequence is 12 residues long. CDR3 sequence reads: CASSLAYNEQFF. In nucleotides, the CDR3 is TGTGCCAGTAGCCTGGCCTACAATGAGCAGTTCTTC.